This record covers a single T cell receptor (beta chain). Antigen: not known. This entry belongs to a study of vaccination effects on CD4 cells after COVID-19. Here immunoSEQ multiplex PCR was the method, and the copy in TCRdb shows in-frame clones only, minus some. The table has some 74,000 clones, over 70% seen once. With 2 bases clipped from V and 6 bases from J, the junction kept 4 bases outside the gene matches. CDR1 is SGHRS and CDR2 is YFSETQ in the germline V gene. This CDR3 comprises 14 residues. Expansion with viral peptide pools was applied to antigen-specific CD4+ T cells by the ViraFEST assay prior to sequencing. Subsequent to roughly 9 days of culture, CD4+ T cells were isolated. The vaccine given was either BNT162b2 or mRNA-1273, in two doses.

This sample comprised CD4+ T cells from PBMCs cultured with HCoV-229E spike peptides, obtained after COVID-19 vaccination. This TCR came from a human donor who received a COVID-19 vaccine. The genes are TRBV5-1 and TRBJ2-1; 8 nucleotides match TRBD1. CDR3 region: CASSFDRGGNEQFF. The CDR3 region has the DNA TGCGCCAGCAGCTTCGACAGGGGAGGCAATGAGCAGTTCTTC. The variable domain in full, with the rest retrieved from reference TRBV5-1 and TRBJ2-1, is KAGVTQTPRYLIKTRGQQVTLSCSPISGHRSVSWYQQTPGQGLQFLFEYFSETQRNKGNFPGRFSGRQFSNSRSEMNVSTLELGDSALYLCASSFDRGGNEQFFGPGTRLTVL.